The present entry profiles one T cell receptor beta chain with its context. Its antigen is currently unknown. Sequencing used immunoSEQ multiplex PCR; TCRdb keeps in-frame clones, though not all of them. This sample has around 85,000 clones, with less than 95% found just once. This specimen belongs to a study of OX40 agonist ivuxolimab in advanced cancers. Study summary: Patients treated during dose escalation were battling hepatocellular carcinoma, melanoma, renal cell or head and neck cancer. Study-wide results and caveats: Blood T cells, both CD4+ and CD8+, expanded clonally by week 6 at 0.1 to 3.0 mg/kg.

V gave up 0 bases and J gave up 6 bases, with 11 bases separating them. The CDR3 has 15 amino acids. CDR1 is LGHNA and CDR2 is YSLEER in the germline V gene. Blood sampling took place at baseline, cycle 4 day 1, and cycle 7 day 1. The J gene is TRBJ1-4, the V gene TRBV4-3; D call uncertain. The clonotype comes from an adult with an advanced solid tumor such as melanoma, head and neck, liver or kidney cancer. Sample: CD4+ or CD8+ T cells sorted from blood, taken in a trial of the OX40 agonist ivuxolimab. The CDR3 spells CASSQDRYGDEKLFF. CDR3 nucleotide sequence: TGCGCCAGCAGCCAAGATCGGTATGGGGATGAAAAACTGTTTTTT.